The TCR beta chain under discussion was sequenced for a study of CD8 T cells in ankylosing spondylitis. General observations from the study: For ankylosing spondylitis blood, a TCR beta motif of several highly homologous variants appeared characteristic.

The CDR3 sequence is 13 residues long. Germline values: CDR1 MNHNS, CDR2 SASEGT. Trimming left V 3 bases short and J 2 bases short, with 7 bases between. This clonotype was picked up many times. As yet, its antigen is unknown. TCRdb passed the 5' RACE reads through MiXCR, listing each CDR3 protein once. This table holds fewer than 550,000 distinct CDR3 sequences, less than 6% found once. The TCR was taken from a male donor with ankylosing spondylitis. The material sequenced was blood, either unsorted or a sorted T cell fraction (not recorded which). This sequence joins TRBV6-1 and TRBJ2-5; D unclear. CDR3 in amino acids: CASSDWYQETQYF. The CDR3 DNA reads TGTGCCAGCAGTGATTGGTATCAAGAGACCCAGTACTTC.